The 8 T cell receptor beta chains listed next were all sequenced from one sample in a study of cytomegalovirus exposure and HLA in healthy donors. Amplification used 60 Vbeta primers and 13 Jbeta primers. Clones were sequenced by immunoSEQ multiplex PCR, and TCRdb holds only the in-frame ones, with some missing. Of 200,000 to 250,000 clones detected, roughly 79% appear once; the ten largest clones hold more than 0.5%. The source material was PBMCs. Every receptor here comes from a woman between 40 and 50 years old in good health and CMV-seronegative.

V and J are TRBV5-1 and TRBJ2-1, with TRBD2 identical over 8 bases. The CDR3 extends over 15 amino acids. V lost 2 bases and J lost 8; bases outside the gene matches: 9. Germline CDR1 is SGHRS and CDR2 is YFSETQ. CDR3 amino acids: CASSFRGGTMDEQFF. CDR3 DNA sequence: TGCGCCAGCAGCTTCCGGGGGGGCACTATGGATGAGCAGTTCTTC.

This clone was counted a single time. V and J are TRBV2 and TRBJ2-5; tentative D call: TRBD1 (6 bases). V lost 2 bases and J 4 bases, leaving 14 bases between the germline ends. CDR1 is SNHLY, CDR2 FYNNEI, per germline. There are 15 residues in the CDR3. CDR3 residues: CASSEYPRGLETQYF. The CDR3, as DNA: TGTGCCAGCAGTGAATATCCCAGGGGCTTAGAGACCCAGTACTTC.

The rearrangement uses TRBV10-2 and TRBJ2-2; 10 positions match TRBD2. CDR1 is WSHSY, CDR2 SAAADI, per germline. Germline trimming cut 4 bases from V and 10 bases from J; bases unmatched to any gene: 6. The CDR3 has 14 residues. This CDR3 reads CASSGLAGDQELFF. The CDR3 nucleotides are TGCGCCAGCAGTGGTCTAGCGGGGGACCAGGAGCTGTTTTTT.

The V gene is TRBV5-1, the J gene TRBJ2-5, with 9 bases aligning to TRBD1. From germline, CDR1 is SGHRS and CDR2 YFSETQ. The CDR3 consists of 15 residues. V shed 4 bases, J shed 3 bases, and the junction held 7 bases outside the gene matches. CDR3 sequence: CASSVSGTGKETQYF. As DNA, the CDR3 is TGCGCCAGCAGCGTCTCCGGGACAGGGAAAGAGACCCAGTACTTC.

The chain recombines TRBV15 with TRBJ1-5; possibly TRBD1 for D (5 bases). Trimming shortened V by 1 base and J by 6 bases, and 13 bases separated the two germline ends. Germline assignment: CDR1 LNHNV and CDR2 YYDKDF (reference sequence). The CDR3 length is 15 residues. CDR3 DNA: TGTGCCACCAGCAGAGCCGCCCGGGGGGGTCAGCCCCAGCATTTT. As protein: CATSRAARGGQPQHF.

J is TRBJ2-4 and V is TRBV19; D perhaps matches TRBD1 (5 bases). Trimming removed 5 bases at V and 1 base at J, with 15 bases between. Germline CDR1 is LNHDA and CDR2 is SQIVND (reference sequence). The CDR3 runs to 16 residues. CDR3 region: CASSPQTVIAKNIQYF. The CDR3 coding sequence is TGTGCCAGTAGTCCACAGACAGTCATCGCCAAAAACATTCAGTACTTC.

The CDR3 nucleotides are TGTGCCAGTAGTGAACAGGGGGCGGATGAAAAACTGTTTTTT. Translating it yields CASSEQGADEKLFF. This sequence joins TRBV19 and TRBJ1-4, with TRBD1 matching over 9 bases. The CDR3 loop spans 14 amino acids. Trimming at V came to 5 bases and at J to 6 bases, leaving 4 bases not matched to a gene. CDR1 is LNHDA, CDR2 SQIVND, per germline (reference sequence).

This clone is a singleton in its sample. The chain couples TRBV19 to TRBJ2-7; the D gene is possibly TRBD2 (5 bases). The V gene lost 3 bases and the J gene lost 3 bases, with 12 bases spanning the gap. The CDR3 runs 14 residues. Germline CDR1 LNHDA, CDR2 SQIVND (reference sequence). Here the CDR3 reads CASSMGRGLYEQYF. The CDR3 DNA reads TGTGCCAGTAGTATGGGGAGAGGCCTCTACGAGCAGTACTTC. Using reference TRBV19 and TRBJ2-7 for the parts outside the CDR3, the full variable domain is DGGITQSPKYLFRKEGQNVTLSCEQNLNHDAMYWYRQDPGQGLRLIYYSQIVNDFQKGDIAEGYSVSREKKESFPLTVTSAQKNPTAFYLCASSMGRGLYEQYFGPGTRLTVT.